The clone carrying this T cell receptor beta chain appeared once. Treatment specified: about 20 received Ad26.COV2.S at low or high dose, single or two shots; 5 received placebo; per-sample allocation not given. Samples were taken on day 63 after the first vaccine or placebo injection. An adult donor aged 18-55 years was enrolled in Boston. Trimming removed 4 bases from V and 2 bases from J; junction bases left unmatched: 6. CDR1 is SGHRS, CDR2 YFSETQ, per germline. The CDR3 extends over 16 amino acids. The data stem from a study of Ad26.COV2.S vaccination and SARS-CoV-2 variants. Measured with immunoSEQ multiplex PCR; TCRdb has only the in-frame clones, and not every one. The sample shows under 600,000 clones, roughly nine tenths of them seen only once.

This specimen was peripheral blood, taken in a trial of Ad26.COV2.S vaccine versus placebo. This TCR was recovered from a person between 18 and 60 years old who received the Ad26.COV2.S COVID-19 vaccine or a placebo. This chain uses TRBV5-1 with TRBJ2-5; 12 nucleotides align to TRBD2. In nucleotides, the CDR3 is TGCGCCAGCAGCAAGGTACTAGCGGGGGGTCAAGAGACCCAGTACTTC. Amino acids: CASSKVLAGGQETQYF.